What follows are 22 T cell receptor beta chains derived from one specimen sequenced in a study of CD8 T cells in ankylosing spondylitis. One entry per CDR3 protein, called by TCRdb with MiXCR from the 5' RACE reads. The table lists approximately 130,000 distinct CDR3 sequences, about an eighth of them singletons. The sequenced material came from blood, either unsorted or a sorted T cell fraction (not recorded which). These receptors all stem from a female donor with ankylosing spondylitis or in good health (not recorded which).

This clonotype was seen ten or more times. J is TRBJ2-1 and V is TRBV2, with 9 positions matching TRBD2. Trimming cost V 5 bases and J 3 bases; bases outside gene matches: 2. Germline CDR1 is SNHLY and CDR2 is FYNNEI. The CDR3 extends over 14 amino acids. This CDR3 is CASSTTSGYNEQFF. CDR3 bases: TGTGCCAGCAGTACGACTAGCGGCTACAATGAGCAGTTCTTC.

This clonotype has a count of ten or more. The chain links TRBV11-2 to TRBJ1-2; 8 nucleotides agree with TRBD1. With V trimmed by 5 bases and J by 4 bases, 12 bases remained unmatched. From germline, CDR1 is SGHAT and CDR2 FQNNGV. This CDR3 region has 16 residues. The CDR3 DNA follows: TGTGCCAGCAGCCCCTCCCACAGGGGGTCGGGCTATGGCTACACCTTC. It is translated as CASSPSHRGSGYGYTF.

This clonotype has a count of ten or more. This rearrangement joins TRBV5-1 to TRBJ2-7; D gene unclear. CDR3 length: 14 amino acids. Germline V lookup: CDR1 SGHRS, CDR2 YFSETQ. V dropped 0 bases and J dropped 7 bases, with 14 bases sitting between them. CDR3 in DNA: TGCGCCAGCAGCTTGGCCGGTGAAGGGTGGGAGCAGTACTTC. It specifies CASSLAGEGWEQYF.

In its sample, this clonotype was seen many times. This chain joins TRBV5-6 and TRBJ2-2; TRBD1 matches at 10 bases. Germline lookup yields CDR1 SGHDT and CDR2 YYEEEE. V shed 4 bases and J 4 bases; nucleotides not matched to a gene: 7. CDR3 size: 16 residues. For the CDR3, the DNA is TGTGCCAGCAGCCTCCGGGACAGGGGACCCACCGGGGAGCTGTTTTTT. It translates to CASSLRDRGPTGELFF.

This clonotype was seen many times. DNA of the CDR3: TGTGCCAGCTCCCGGGGGACAGACTATGGCTACACCTTC. Translating gives CASSRGTDYGYTF. The chain combines TRBV18 with TRBJ1-2, with 7 bases that match TRBD1. Trimming took 6 bases from V and 3 from J; bases not matched to a gene: 4. This CDR3 has 13 residues. Germline loops: CDR1 KGHSH, CDR2 LQKENI. Filled out from reference TRBV18 and TRBJ1-2, the complete variable domain reads NAGVMQNPRHLVRRRGQEARLRCSPMKGHSHVYWYRQLPEEGLKFMVYLQKENIIDESGMPKERFSAEFPKEGPSILRIQQVVRGDSAAYFCASSRGTDYGYTFGSGTRLTVV.

This clonotype has a handful of counts. The genes are TRBV5-6 and TRBJ2-7; 9 positions match TRBD1. CDR1 is SGHDT, CDR2 YYEEEE, per germline. V gave up 0 bases and J gave up 9 bases; unmatched junction bases: 7. The CDR3 has 14 residues. CDR3 loop: CASSLVGTGIGQYF. The CDR3 DNA reads TGTGCCAGCAGCTTGGTCGGGACAGGGATCGGGCAGTACTTC.

This clonotype was seen more than once but under ten times. The genes are TRBV5-6 and TRBJ1-1; D is unclear. The CDR3 is 14 residues long. Germline assignment: CDR1 SGHDT and CDR2 YYEEEE. V was clipped by 0 bases and J by 2 bases, with 8 bases between them. The DNA for the CDR3 is TGTGCCAGCAGCTTGGAGGCCCTCAACACTGAAGCTTTCTTT. Residues: CASSLEALNTEAFF.

This clonotype came up many times. V and J are TRBV12-3 or TRBV12-4 and TRBJ2-7; 11 positions match TRBD2. V was clipped by 4 bases and J by 4 bases; unmatched bases: 6. This CDR3 region has 15 residues. DNA of the CDR3: TGTGCCAGCAGTTCCGGGACTAGCGGCTCATACGAGCAGTACTTC. This codes for CASSSGTSGSYEQYF.

This clonotype was found many times. The chain employs TRBV7-2 and TRBJ2-1; no definite D call. Per germline, CDR1 SGHTA and CDR2 FQGNSA. This CDR3 spans 14 amino acids. V dropped 1 base and J dropped 4 bases, with 8 bases sitting between them. The CDR3 region has the DNA TGTGCCAGCAGCTTAGTAGACCCGTACAATGAGCAGTTCTTC. Translation gives CASSLVDPYNEQFF.

This clonotype was seen ten or more times. The chain has TRBV6-1 and TRBJ1-5; a weak D match, TRBD1 (6 bases). Germline V gene sequence: CDR1 MNHNS, CDR2 SASEGT. Trimming took 4 bases from V and 2 from J, leaving 15 bases between them. This CDR3 comprises 16 residues. The CDR3 here is CASSVQGLVGNQPQHF. DNA of the CDR3: TGTGCCAGCAGTGTCCAGGGGTTGGTAGGCAATCAGCCCCAGCATTTT.

This clonotype was detected ten times or more. The CDR3 DNA reads as TGTGCCAGCAGTTTAGAGTCCGGGCAGTACTTC. This encodes CASSLESGQYF. V gene TRBV12-3 or TRBV12-4 combines with J gene TRBJ2-7, with unresolved D. V shed 1 base and J shed 9 bases, with 7 bases lying between them. This CDR3 has 11 residues.

Concerning this clonotype: One end of the junction does not line up with germline, which may come from a read error. This chain connects TRBV12-3 or TRBV12-4 to TRBJ2-3; TRBD2 aligns across 13 bases. This CDR3 spans 16 amino acids. CDR3 in amino acids: CAGSSLAGGPTDTQYF. The CDR3 bases are TGTGCCGGCAGTTCACTAGCGGGAGGGCCAACAGATACGCAGTATTTT.

This clonotype has ten or more counts. The gene calls are TRBV5-1 and TRBJ2-2, with 7 bases fitting TRBD2. Germline loops: CDR1 SGHRS, CDR2 YFSETQ. The V segment lost 4 bases and the J segment 3 bases; nucleotides outside the gene matches: 9. This CDR3 contains 16 residues. The chain's CDR3 is CASSKGIREDTGELFF. CDR3 DNA: TGCGCCAGCAGCAAAGGAATCCGGGAGGACACCGGGGAGCTGTTTTTT.

At least ten counts were recorded for this clonotype. The chain is built from TRBV20-1 and TRBJ2-7; 9 bases line up with TRBD1. After removal of 0 bases from V and 6 bases from J, the junction contained 9 bases not matched to a gene. The CDR3 runs to 15 residues. Per germline, CDR1 DFQATT and CDR2 SNEGSKA (reference sequence). The CDR3 nucleotides read TGCAGTGCTAGAGATCGGGGACAGGGCAGGGGCGAGCAGTACTTC. Translating it yields CSARDRGQGRGEQYF.

This clonotype is medium-sized in the sample. The chain combines TRBV20-1 with TRBJ2-3; D call uncertain. The length of the CDR3 is 15 residues. Germline CDR1 reads DFQATT; CDR2 reads SNEGSKA (reference sequence). V lost 2 bases to trimming and J lost 3 bases, with 15 bases between them. This CDR3 is CSARLFPGPTDTQYF. CDR3 nucleotides: TGCAGTGCTAGATTGTTCCCGGGTCCTACAGATACGCAGTATTTT.

The table lists this clonotype with many counts. The chain recombines TRBV6-5 with TRBJ2-1; 9 nucleotides match TRBD2. Per the germline V gene, CDR1 is MNHEY and CDR2 is SVGAGI. The V and J ends lost 4 bases and 0 bases, in that order; junction bases with no gene match: 4. This CDR3 is 16 amino acids long. The CDR3 DNA follows: TGTGCCAGCAGTTCCCGAGCGGGGGGCTCCTACAATGAGCAGTTCTTC. Its translation is CASSSRAGGSYNEQFF.

This clonotype was seen at least ten times. This chain uses TRBV28 with TRBJ2-4; TRBD1 aligns across 9 bases. The CDR3 is 15 residues long. V lost 5 bases to trimming and J lost 8 bases; unmatched junction nucleotides: 10. Germline V CDR1 and CDR2: MDHEN, SYDVKM. CDR3 residues: CASSPGTGIIYIQYF. In DNA, the CDR3 is TGTGCCAGCAGTCCCGGGACAGGGATAATATACATTCAGTACTTC. Based on the CDR3 plus reference TRBV28 and TRBJ2-4, the full variable domain is DVKVTQSSRYLVKRTGEKVFLECVQDMDHENMFWYRQDPGLGLRLIYFSYDVKMKEKGDIPEGYSVSREKKERFSLILESASTNQTSMYLCASSPGTGIIYIQYFGAGTRLSVL.

Remarks on this clonotype: Since a much larger clone is just one base distant, this may be a read error. The CDR3 DNA reads TGTGCCAGCAGCTTAGTGGGACTAGCGGGACAGTCCTTC. Protein product: CASSLVGLAGQSF. This rearrangement joins TRBV7-9 to TRBJ2-5; 13 nucleotides match TRBD2. This CDR3 is built from 13 residues. CDR1 and CDR2 (germline): SEHNR, FQNEAQ (reference sequence).

The V call is TRBV5-1, the J call TRBJ2-1; TRBD2 might be the D (6 bases). This CDR3 is 13 amino acids long. Germline CDR1 reads SGHRS; CDR2 reads YFSETQ. The ends were cut back, 4 bases at V and 7 bases at J, with 12 bases in the middle. CDR3 DNA: TGCGCCAGCAGCCAAGGACTACAAAATGAGCAGTTCTTC. Its translation: CASSQGLQNEQFF. Combining the CDR3 with reference TRBV5-1 and TRBJ2-1 gives the whole variable domain KAGVTQTPRYLIKTRGQQVTLSCSPISGHRSVSWYQQTPGQGLQFLFEYFSETQRNKGNFPGRFSGRQFSNSRSEMNVSTLELGDSALYLCASSQGLQNEQFFGPGTRLTVL.

This clonotype showed up many times. The CDR3: CASTQTDTGNSPLHF. Here the CDR3 DNA reads TGTGCCAGCACCCAAACCGACACTGGAAATTCACCCCTCCACTTT. The rearrangement joins TRBV28 to TRBJ1-6; the D is unclear. Between the trimmed V and J ends, which lost 7 bases and 7 bases, there was a span of 17 bases. CDR3 size: 15 residues. Germline lookup yields CDR1 MDHEN and CDR2 SYDVKM.

This clonotype was seen repeatedly, ten times or more. The chain combines TRBV5-1 with TRBJ2-3; the D gene could be TRBD1 or TRBD2 (6 bases each). Trimming cost V 7 bases and J 0 bases, with 15 bases left between them. The germline V gene encodes CDR1 SGHRS and CDR2 YFSETQ. The CDR3 length is 15 residues. The CDR3 reads CASAPRGVSTDTQYF. CDR3 bases: TGCGCCAGCGCCCCGAGGGGGGTTAGCACAGATACGCAGTATTTT.

There are many counts of this clonotype. This rearrangement joins TRBV5-1 to TRBJ2-7; TRBD2 is a possible D gene (6 bases). The V gene lost 0 bases and the J gene lost 2 bases, with 12 bases spanning the gap. The germline gives CDR1 SGHRS, CDR2 YFSETQ. The CDR3 spans 15 residues. The CDR3 sequence: CASSLDTSYTYEQYF. In nucleotides, the CDR3 is TGCGCCAGCAGCTTGGATACTAGCTACACCTACGAGCAGTACTTC.